One sample yielded the 17 T cell receptor beta chains listed below, sequenced in a study of blood T cell repertoires in COVID-19. Assay used: immunoSEQ multiplex PCR; TCRdb lists only in-frame clones, some missing. The top ten clones hold under 9% of a sample with just over 150,000 clones, roughly 82% of them seen once. Sequencing was carried out using peripheral blood. The receptors shown here come from a woman in her thirties or forties with COVID-19, enrolled during active disease.

The chain couples TRBV9 to TRBJ1-1; D unclear. V was shortened by 0 bases and J by 3 bases, with 6 bases between the two germline ends. The germline CDR1 and CDR2 sequences are SGDLS and YYNGEE. This CDR3 is 13 amino acids long. As DNA, the CDR3 is TGTGCCAGCAGCGTAGCTACGTACACTGAAGCTTTCTTT. Translated: CASSVATYTEAFF. Supplemented by reference TRBV9 and TRBJ1-1, the full variable domain reads DSGVTQTPKHLITATGQRVTLRCSPRSGDLSVYWYQQSLDQGLQFLIQYYNGEERAKGNILERFSAQQFPDLHSELNLSSLELGDSALYFCASSVATYTEAFFGQGTRLTVV.

The chain has TRBV3-1 (or the pseudogene TRBV3-2) and TRBJ2-5; unclear D gene. The V and J ends lost 0 bases and 2 bases respectively, with 10 bases between them. There are 15 residues in the CDR3. Germline CDR1 LGHDT, CDR2 YNNKEL (reference sequence). The CDR3 region is CASSQDQRWQETQYF. Written as DNA, the CDR3 is TGTGCCAGCAGCCAAGATCAGCGTTGGCAAGAGACCCAGTACTTC.

The genes are TRBV28 and TRBJ1-6; TRBD1 agrees at 9 bases. Germline V gene sequence: CDR1 MDHEN, CDR2 SYDVKM. The CDR3 is 15 residues long. V was pared by 6 bases and J by 6 bases, with 6 bases of the junction left unmatched. The CDR3 DNA follows: TGTGCCAGCAGAACACAGGGGGCGCGTAATTCACCCCTCCACTTT. It codes for CASRTQGARNSPLHF.

This chain's CDR3 is CAGTLQGSNEKLFF. The CDR3 nucleotides are TGTGCCGGGACCCTACAGGGTTCTAATGAAAAACTGTTTTTT. The V and J genes are TRBV30 and TRBJ1-4; D might be TRBD1 (6 bases). The CDR3 contains 14 residues. Germline V lookup: CDR1 GTSNPN, CDR2 SVGIG (reference sequence). The V and J ends lost 8 bases and 3 bases respectively, with 16 bases between them. The full variable domain, its missing parts supplied by reference TRBV30 and TRBJ1-4, is SQTIHQWPATLVQPVGSPLSLECTVEGTSNPNLYWYRQAAGRGLQLLFYSVGIGQISSEVPQNLSASRPQDRQFILSSKKLLLSDSGFYLCAGTLQGSNEKLFFGSGTQLSVL.

This chain uses TRBV27 with TRBJ2-7; 8 positions match TRBD1. This CDR3 has 14 residues. Trimming cost V 6 bases and J 3 bases; bases outside gene matches: 7. CDR1 MNHEY and CDR2 SMNVEV come from the germline V gene (reference sequence). Here the CDR3 DNA reads TGTGCCAGCAGCACAGGACAGGGAAACTACGAGCAGTACTTC. This codes for CASSTGQGNYEQYF.

This clone appeared a few times. V gene TRBV24-1 combines with J gene TRBJ2-1, with TRBD1 identical over 9 bases. V shed 7 bases and J 1 base; nucleotides not matched to a gene: 1. Germline CDR1 KGHDR, CDR2 SFDVKD. The CDR3 is made up of 14 amino acids. The CDR3 is CATRGTGSYNEQFF. CDR3 coding DNA: TGTGCCACCAGAGGGACAGGGTCCTACAATGAGCAGTTCTTC.

The rearrangement joins TRBV10-2 to TRBJ1-1; possible D gene TRBD1, 5 bases. Germline CDR1 and CDR2: WSHSY and SAAADI. V dropped 6 bases and J dropped 0 bases, with 11 bases sitting between them. The length of the CDR3 is 14 residues. The CDR3 loop is CASSLDSLNTEAFF. The CDR3 DNA sequence: TGCGCCAGCAGCCTTGACAGTTTGAACACTGAAGCTTTCTTT.

This clone was counted between two and nine times. V is TRBV5-4 and J is TRBJ2-1; 8 nucleotides align to TRBD2. Germline V CDR1 and CDR2: SGHNT, YYREEE (reference sequence). V was pared by 0 bases and J by 0 bases, with 8 bases of the junction left unmatched. The CDR3 runs to 18 residues. The CDR3 region is CASSLAFSGVSSYNEQFF. The CDR3, as DNA: TGTGCCAGCAGCTTGGCCTTTAGCGGGGTTAGCTCCTACAATGAGCAGTTCTTC.

In its sample, this clone was seen once. This chain links TRBV6-5 with TRBJ2-7; 9 bases are shared with TRBD1. Germline trimming cut 7 bases from V and 5 bases from J; bases unmatched to any gene: 9. The germline V gene has CDR1 MNHEY and CDR2 SVGAGI. The CDR3 has 14 residues. The CDR3 DNA follows: TGTGCCAGCATTTTGAGACAGGGGGATCACGAGCAGTACTTC. Translated, it gives CASILRQGDHEQYF.

The CDR3 sequence is CASSLAQAGSNQPQHF. CDR3 DNA sequence: TGTGCCAGCAGCTTAGCCCAAGCAGGTAGCAATCAGCCCCAGCATTTT. This chain links TRBV7-9 with TRBJ1-5, with D unclear. With 0 bases removed from V and 0 bases from J, the gap between germline ends came to 9 bases. In germline, CDR1 is SEHNR, CDR2 FQNEAQ (reference sequence). The CDR3 runs 16 residues. Filled out from reference TRBV7-9 and TRBJ1-5, the complete variable domain reads DTGVSQNPRHKITKRGQNVTFRCDPISEHNRLYWYRQTLGQGPEFLTYFQNEAQLEKSRLLSDRFSAERPKGSFSTLEIQRTEQGDSAMYLCASSLAQAGSNQPQHFGDGTRLSIL.

This chain connects TRBV9 to TRBJ2-5; D may be TRBD1 (6 bases). CDR3 size: 15 residues. Germline-derived CDR1 and CDR2 are SGDLS and YYNGEE. V was pared by 0 bases and J by 2 bases, with 11 bases between. The CDR3 is CASSVVPTGQETQYF. The DNA of the CDR3 is TGTGCCAGCAGCGTAGTGCCGACAGGTCAAGAGACCCAGTACTTC.

The chain joins TRBV9 to TRBJ1-1; D gene ambiguous. The V and J ends lost 4 bases and 5 bases respectively, with 12 bases between them. The CDR3 covers 13 residues. CDR1 and CDR2 from the germline V gene are SGDLS and YYNGEE. The CDR3 sequence is CASSPAVFTEAFF. CDR3 in DNA: TGTGCCAGCAGCCCCGCGGTCTTTACTGAAGCTTTCTTT.

This rearrangement joins TRBV12-2 to TRBJ2-7; the table's D call of TRBD1 was not tested on the DNA. TRBV12-2 is labeled a pseudogene. The CDR3 sequence is 17 residues long. CDR3 DNA sequence: TGTGCAAGTCGCTTAGCGCCAAACAGGGATAGCTCCTACGAGCAGTACGTC. It codes for CASRLAPNRDSSYEQYV.

The V call is TRBV7-9, the J call TRBJ2-5, with D perhaps matching TRBD1 (6 bases). The CDR3 has 15 residues. Germline CDR1 SEHNR, CDR2 FQNEAQ (reference sequence). Trimming shortened V by 3 bases and J by 5 bases, and 16 bases separated the two germline ends. The CDR3 DNA sequence: TGTGCCAGCAGCTTTGGAAGAGAGGGGGAGGAGACCCAGTACTTC. Its translation: CASSFGREGEETQYF.

V and J are TRBV19 and TRBJ2-1; the D gene is possibly TRBD2 (6 bases). Trimming pared 3 bases from V and 3 bases from J, leaving 15 bases between. This CDR3 has 16 residues. Germline-derived CDR1 and CDR2 are LNHDA and SQIVND (reference sequence). CDR3 sequence (DNA): TGTGCCAGTAGTATTGGATGGGGGGAATTCTACAATGAGCAGTTCTTC. Its protein product is CASSIGWGEFYNEQFF.

This chain uses TRBV27 with TRBJ2-5; 7 positions agree with TRBD1. The CDR3 is made up of 15 amino acids. Germline-derived CDR1 and CDR2 are MNHEY and SMNVEV (reference sequence). V was pared by 5 bases and J by 5 bases, with 11 bases of the junction left unmatched. CDR3 in amino acids: CASSATGTWGETQYF. CDR3 coding DNA: TGTGCCAGCAGTGCGACAGGGACCTGGGGGGAGACCCAGTACTTC.

This clone was counted many times. This chain joins TRBV3-1 (or the pseudogene TRBV3-2) and TRBJ2-7; TRBD2 aligns across 13 bases. Per germline, CDR1 LGHDT and CDR2 YNNKEL (reference sequence). This CDR3 contains 17 residues. V trimming: 4 bases; J trimming: 4 bases; junction bases outside the gene matches: 10. CDR3 in DNA: TGTGCCAGCAGCCGAGGACTAGCGGGAGCCTTAGAATACGAGCAGTACTTC. Its translation is CASSRGLAGALEYEQYF.